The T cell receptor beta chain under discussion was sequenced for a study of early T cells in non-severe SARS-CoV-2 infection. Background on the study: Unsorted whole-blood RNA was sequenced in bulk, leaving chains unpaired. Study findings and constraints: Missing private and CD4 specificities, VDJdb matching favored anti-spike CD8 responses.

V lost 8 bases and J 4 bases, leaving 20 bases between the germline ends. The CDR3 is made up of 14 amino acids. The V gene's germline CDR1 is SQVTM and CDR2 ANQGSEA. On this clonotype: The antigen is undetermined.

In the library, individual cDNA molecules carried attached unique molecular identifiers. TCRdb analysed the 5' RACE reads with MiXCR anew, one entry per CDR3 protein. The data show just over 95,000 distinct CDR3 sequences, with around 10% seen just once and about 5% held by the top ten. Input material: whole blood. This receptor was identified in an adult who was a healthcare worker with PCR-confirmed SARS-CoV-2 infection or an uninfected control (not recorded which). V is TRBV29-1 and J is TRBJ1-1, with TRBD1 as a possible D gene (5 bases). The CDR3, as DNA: TGCAGCTGCCAAAGGGATATTGGGGGCACTGAAGCTTTCTTT. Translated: CSCQRDIGGTEAFF.